Many counts were recorded for the clone carrying this TCR beta chain. TCRdb passed the RACE reads through MiXCR, listing each CDR3 protein once. This sample yields 180,000 or so distinct CDR3 sequences, of which roughly 15% are seen a single time; about 1.7% belongs to the top ten. The CDR3 extends over 15 amino acids. Per the germline V gene, CDR1 is SEHNR and CDR2 is FQNEAQ (reference sequence). Trimming removed 5 bases from V and 1 base from J; junction bases left unmatched: 3. The data are from a study of human T cells and chemical hapten exposure. Background on the study: Patients additionally received therapeutic doses of diphenylcyclopropenone on the scalp once a week, and this continued throughout the roughly 22-week study. Patch tests of 0.01% DPC on the upper back were read at 6 days.

Time point specified: patch test 1, 2 weeks after DPC sensitization. The treatment: therapeutic diphenylcyclopropenone sensitization with weekly scalp DPC. This receptor was obtained from a woman in her twenties or thirties with alopecia areata. Some clones in this sample may be carry-over from other donors' samples. The chain employs TRBV7-9 and TRBJ2-3, with 10 bases identical to TRBD1. The material was whole blood, obtained in connection with sensitization to the hapten diphenylcyclopropenone (DPC). CDR3 DNA: TGTGCCAGCAGCCCCGGGACAGGGGGCACAGATACGCAGTATTTT. Its protein product is CASSPGTGGTDTQYF.